The T cell receptor (beta chain) described here comes from a study of blood T cells in healthy people across ages. Germline CDR1 is MNHEY and CDR2 is SVGAGI. Trimming removed 2 bases at V and 3 bases at J, with 13 bases between. CDR3 size: 15 residues. A second PCR, run for roughly 7 to 12 cycles, used a sample-barcoded 5' primer plus a J-beta primer mix. TCRdb analysed the 5' RACE reads with MiXCR anew, one entry per CDR3 protein. The sample has approximately 1,700,000 distinct CDR3 sequences, roughly two fifths seen once; the top ten hold roughly 24%. The sample was blood. The gene calls are TRBV6-5 and TRBJ1-2; D is perhaps TRBD1 (6 bases). The sequence derives from a human donor in good health. The CDR3 DNA follows: TGTGCCAGCAGTTACGGCAGGGGAAGGGACTATGGCTACACCTTC. It translates to CASSYGRGRDYGYTF.